The 20 T cell receptor beta chains in this list originate from one sample, sequenced in a study of control samples from healthy donors and cancer patients. Libraries were prepared by immunoSEQ multiplex PCR; TCRdb keeps only in-frame clonotypes and omits some of them. In the table there are approximately 90,000 clones, 88% of which are singletons. Sequences were obtained from blood. These receptors originate from a woman aged 70 to 79 in good health.

The count of this clone is one. The gene calls are TRBV19 and TRBJ1-5, with D perhaps TRBD1 (5 bases). Trimming cost V 3 bases and J 0 bases, with 12 bases left between them. Germline lookup yields CDR1 LNHDA and CDR2 SQIVND (reference sequence). This CDR3 spans 16 amino acids. This CDR3 reads CASSMGDGYSNQPQHF. The CDR3 DNA reads as TGTGCCAGTAGTATGGGGGACGGCTATAGCAATCAGCCCCAGCATTTT.

V is TRBV6-5 and J is TRBJ2-3; 7 bases agree with TRBD2. This CDR3 has 14 residues. J was trimmed by 6 bases and V by 10 bases; bases with no gene match: 13. Germline-derived CDR1 and CDR2 are MNHEY and SVGAGI. The DNA for the CDR3 is TGTGCCACCGCCCCGGGGGGATTTATTGATACGCAGTATTTT. This gives the protein CATAPGGFIDTQYF.

The chain combines TRBV7-9 with TRBJ1-4; D not resolved. CDR1 is SEHNR and CDR2 is FQNEAQ in the germline V gene (reference sequence). Trimming removed 1 base from V and 0 bases from J, with 9 bases in between. CDR3 size: 16 residues. CDR3 sequence (DNA): TGTGCCAGCAGCTTAGGGACTCTTGCAACTAATGAAAAACTGTTTTTT. Its protein product is CASSLGTLATNEKLFF.

The V call is TRBV7-9, the J call TRBJ1-2, with no clear D. V was trimmed by 5 bases and J by 6 bases, leaving 10 bases between them. The CDR3 contains 12 residues. Germline V CDR1 and CDR2: SEHNR, FQNEAQ (reference sequence). The CDR3 spells CASSRIGDGYTF. CDR3 bases: TGTGCCAGCAGCCGCATCGGGGATGGCTACACCTTC. The full variable domain, its missing parts supplied by reference TRBV7-9 and TRBJ1-2, is DTGVSQNPRHKITKRGQNVTFRCDPISEHNRLYWYRQTLGQGPEFLTYFQNEAQLEKSRLLSDRFSAERPKGSFSTLEIQRTEQGDSAMYLCASSRIGDGYTFGSGTRLTVV.

The chain carries TRBV6-5 and TRBJ1-6, with D possibly being TRBD1 (6 bases). Between the trimmed V and J ends, which lost 1 base and 14 bases, there was a span of 18 bases. The germline gives CDR1 MNHEY, CDR2 SVGAGI. This CDR3 comprises 15 residues. The CDR3 loop reads CASSYYREHGFTLHF. The CDR3 coding sequence is TGTGCCAGCAGTTACTACAGGGAGCATGGTTTCACCCTCCACTTT.

A single count supports this clone. J is TRBJ1-1 and V is TRBV6-2 or TRBV6-3, with D unclear. This CDR3 has 12 residues. Germline CDR1 reads MNHEY; CDR2 reads SVGEGT. Deletions cut 4 bases from V and 0 bases from J, with 3 bases between. CDR3 region: CASSSVNTEAFF. DNA of the CDR3: TGTGCCAGCAGTTCCGTGAACACTGAAGCTTTCTTT.

J is TRBJ1-3 and V is TRBV7-9; 7 bases line up with TRBD1. V was clipped by 3 bases and J by 3 bases; unmatched bases: 11. Germline-derived CDR1 and CDR2 are SEHNR and FQNEAQ (reference sequence). CDR3 length: 17 amino acids. CDR3 sequence (DNA): TGTGCCAGCAGCTTCTCGGACAGGATTGGCGGTGGAAACACCATATATTTT. It encodes CASSFSDRIGGGNTIYF.

As for this clone: The junction shows a germline mismatch at one end, possibly a read error. The V call is TRBV18, the J call TRBJ1-6; possible D gene TRBD1, 5 bases. The V gene's germline CDR1 is KGHSH and CDR2 LQKENI. The CDR3 length is 14 residues. CDR3 in DNA: TGTGCCAGCTCAACACCCATGGGGGGGTCACCCCTCCACTTT. This gives the protein CASSTPMGGSPLHF.

CDR3 sequence: CASSLSSSGSTYEQYF. CDR3 sequence (DNA): TGTGCCAGCAGCCTAAGTAGCAGCGGGAGTACCTACGAGCAGTACTTC. V and J are TRBV4-2 and TRBJ2-7; 8 bases fit TRBD2. The CDR3 is made up of 16 amino acids. Trimming took 4 bases from V and 2 from J; bases not matched to a gene: 10. Germline CDR1 LGHNA, CDR2 YNFKEQ.

This chain connects TRBV7-9 to TRBJ2-5, with D perhaps matching TRBD1 or TRBD2 (5 bases each). CDR1 is SEHNR and CDR2 is FQNEAQ in the germline V gene (reference sequence). The CDR3 has 14 residues. V dropped 5 bases and J dropped 1 base, with 11 bases sitting between them. CDR3 sequence: CASSPRDGQETQYF. CDR3 nucleotide sequence: TGTGCCAGCAGCCCCCGGGACGGCCAAGAGACCCAGTACTTC.

This clone occurred once. This chain joins TRBV5-5 and TRBJ1-1; no firm D call. Germline CDR1 is SGHKS and CDR2 is YYEKEE (reference sequence). This CDR3 is 14 amino acids long. Trimming removed 1 base at V and 1 base at J, with 8 bases between. CDR3 DNA sequence: TGTGCCAGCAGCTTGTTCGGGAAGAACACTGAAGCTTTCTTT. It yields the protein CASSLFGKNTEAFF. The full variable domain, with the rest looked up from reference TRBV5-5 and TRBJ1-1, is DAGVTQSPTHLIKTRGQQVTLRCSPISGHKSVSWYQQVLGQGPQFIFQYYEKEERGRGNFPDRFSARQFPNYSSELNVNALLLGDSALYLCASSLFGKNTEAFFGQGTRLTVV.

This chain links TRBV25-1 with TRBJ1-1, with D tentatively TRBD1 (5 bases). The germline V gene encodes CDR1 MGHDK and CDR2 SYGVNS. This CDR3 has 15 amino acids. The V end lost 1 base, the J end lost 3 bases, and 12 bases lay between the germline ends. CDR3 sequence (DNA): TGTGCCAGCAGTGAATCAGGGATCCTGGACACTGAAGCTTTCTTT. Protein product: CASSESGILDTEAFF.

CDR3 sequence (DNA): TGCAGTGCTAGTGTTCCTAGCGGGGGAATCACAGATACGCAGTATTTT. It translates to CSASVPSGGITDTQYF. J is TRBJ2-3 and V is TRBV20-1; 10 nucleotides agree with TRBD2. The CDR3 has 16 residues. Per germline, CDR1 DFQATT and CDR2 SNEGSKA (reference sequence). Unmatched junction bases numbered 8, after V lost 3 bases and J lost 2 bases.

This chain joins TRBV19 and TRBJ2-5, with 7 bases matching TRBD1. Germline lookup yields CDR1 LNHDA and CDR2 SQIVND (reference sequence). V lost 0 bases and J lost 2; bases outside the gene matches: 3. The CDR3 consists of 15 residues. CDR3 coding DNA: TGTGCCAGTAGTATAGACCTGACAGGGCAAGAGACCCAGTACTTC. Its translation: CASSIDLTGQETQYF.

The chain employs TRBV19 and TRBJ1-5; the D is unclear. CDR1 and CDR2 from the germline V gene are LNHDA and SQIVND (reference sequence). Trimming cost V 8 bases and J 0 bases, with 11 bases left between them. This CDR3 contains 14 residues. CDR3 sequence (DNA): TGTGCCAGTCGAGACGACGGTAGCAATCAGCCCCAGCATTTT. This encodes CASRDDGSNQPQHF.

The J gene is TRBJ1-3, the V gene TRBV9, with D unclear. The V end was cut by 0 bases, the J end by 0 bases, with 13 bases between. The CDR3 extends over 17 amino acids. Germline CDR1 and CDR2: SGDLS and YYNGEE. CDR3 coding DNA: TGTGCCAGCAGCGTAGATCCAGGCCAGAGCTCTGGAAACACCATATATTTT. It codes for CASSVDPGQSSGNTIYF.

This clone was picked up one time. The rearrangement joins TRBV6-6 to TRBJ1-2; the match to TRBD1 covers 11 bases. With V trimmed by 6 bases and J by 6 bases, 3 bases remained unmatched. There are 13 residues in the CDR3. Germline-derived CDR1 and CDR2 are MNHNY and SVGAGI (reference sequence). The CDR3 DNA reads as TGTGCCAGCAGCGGACAGGGGGCTAATGGCTACACCTTC. Protein product: CASSGQGANGYTF.

The chain carries TRBV5-4 and TRBJ1-4; no clear D. In germline, CDR1 is SGHNT, CDR2 YYREEE (reference sequence). V lost 4 bases and J lost 7, with 11 bases in between. The CDR3 runs 13 residues. This CDR3 is CASSARGGEKLFF. CDR3 coding DNA: TGTGCCAGCAGCGCTAGAGGTGGTGAAAAACTGTTTTTT.

The rearrangement joins TRBV10-1 to TRBJ1-1; TRBD1 matches 8 bases. CDR1 is WNHNN, CDR2 SYGVQD, per germline (reference sequence). V shed 1 base and J 4 bases; nucleotides not matched to a gene: 5. The CDR3 totals 15 residues. The CDR3 nucleotides are TGCGCCAGCAGTGAGTATCCAGGGGGCCTCACTGAAGCTTTCTTT. As protein: CASSEYPGGLTEAFF.

The chain has TRBV6-1 and TRBJ2-3; D unclear. The CDR3 has 17 amino acids. The germline V and J ends were trimmed by 4 bases and 3 bases, with 20 bases remaining between them. Germline V gene lookup returns CDR1 MNHNS and CDR2 SASEGT. CDR3 loop: CASSAFVWTEFTDTQYF. For the CDR3, the DNA is TGTGCCAGCAGTGCTTTCGTTTGGACGGAATTTACAGATACGCAGTATTTT.